One and the same sample provided the 14 T cell receptor beta chains below, sequenced in a study of cytomegalovirus exposure and HLA in healthy donors. 60 Vbeta and 13 Jbeta primers were used in PCR. This table comes from immunoSEQ multiplex PCR, and its TCRdb copy is limited to in-frame clones, with some not included. Of more than 80,000 clones in the sample, roughly 75% are singletons; the top ten hold about 2.3%. The sample consisted of PBMCs. The receptors here all came from a man aged 40-49 years in good health and CMV-seronegative.

V and J are TRBV15 and TRBJ1-4; 8 bases are shared with TRBD1. Germline assignment: CDR1 LNHNV and CDR2 YYDKDF (reference sequence). The CDR3 consists of 14 residues. The V and J ends lost 6 bases and 8 bases, in that order; junction bases with no gene match: 8. The CDR3 loop reads CATRRDRGGEKLFF. The DNA of the CDR3 is TGTGCCACCAGGCGAGACAGGGGTGGGGAAAAACTGTTTTTT.

For the CDR3, the DNA is TGTGCCAGCAGCTTAATGACAACCGGGGAGCTGTTTTTT. This sequence encodes CASSLMTTGELFF. The V gene is TRBV11-2, the J gene TRBJ2-2; unclear D gene. The CDR3 spans 13 residues. Germline assignment: CDR1 SGHAT and CDR2 FQNNGV. V was trimmed by 2 bases and J by 5 bases, leaving 6 bases between them.

The chain is built from TRBV29-1 and TRBJ1-1, with D perhaps matching TRBD1 (6 bases). Germline V lookup: CDR1 SQVTM, CDR2 ANQGSEA. This CDR3 contains 11 residues. With 6 bases removed from V and 3 bases from J, the gap between germline ends came to 8 bases. Here the CDR3 DNA reads TGCAGCGTAAACAGGGACACTGAAGCTTTCTTT. Amino acids: CSVNRDTEAFF.

V usage is TRBV6-1 and J usage is TRBJ2-7; maybe TRBD2 (7 bases). CDR3 length equals 15 residues. The germline V gene encodes CDR1 MNHNS and CDR2 SASEGT. Between the trimmed V and J ends, which lost 0 bases and 3 bases, there was a span of 12 bases. This chain's CDR3 is CASSEAWRGLYEQYF. DNA of the CDR3: TGTGCCAGCAGTGAAGCCTGGCGGGGGCTCTACGAGCAGTACTTC.

The V gene is TRBV7-2, the J gene TRBJ2-2, with D possibly matching TRBD1 (5 bases). V lost 0 bases and J lost 5, with 7 bases in between. In germline, CDR1 is SGHTA, CDR2 FQGNSA. The CDR3 totals 14 residues. The CDR3 spells CASSLAPGTGELFF. The CDR3 bases are TGTGCCAGCAGCTTAGCCCCAGGGACCGGGGAGCTGTTTTTT.

The V gene is TRBV30, the J gene TRBJ1-4; tentatively, D is TRBD1 (6 bases). CDR3 length: 13 amino acids. The germline CDR1 and CDR2 sequences are GTSNPN and SVGIG (reference sequence). With 3 bases removed from V and 5 bases from J, the gap between germline ends came to 10 bases. This CDR3 reads CAWSSGTNEKLFF. DNA for the CDR3: TGTGCCTGGAGCTCCGGGACAAATGAAAAACTGTTTTTT.

The chain couples TRBV7-9 to TRBJ2-7; 8 nucleotides match TRBD2. The length of the CDR3 is 13 residues. Germline V gene lookup returns CDR1 SEHNR and CDR2 FQNEAQ (reference sequence). V lost 7 bases to trimming and J lost 2 bases; unmatched junction nucleotides: 4. The CDR3 coding sequence is TGTGCCAGCACGGGGGGGGCAGCCTACGAGCAGTACTTC. It is translated as CASTGGAAYEQYF.

The chain uses TRBV19 and TRBJ2-5; the D gene is possibly TRBD2 (6 bases). This CDR3 comprises 13 residues. CDR1 and CDR2 from the germline V gene are LNHDA and SQIVND (reference sequence). The germline V and J ends were trimmed by 5 bases and 3 bases, with 10 bases remaining between them. The CDR3 DNA follows: TGTGCCAGTAGTGGAGGGACCAAAGAGACCCAGTACTTC. It is translated as CASSGGTKETQYF.

This clone was detected only once. The chain is built from TRBV9 and TRBJ2-3; 8 bases match TRBD2. V was pared by 4 bases and J by 1 base, with 5 bases of the junction left unmatched. Germline V gene sequence: CDR1 SGDLS, CDR2 YYNGEE. CDR3 length: 15 amino acids. The CDR3 coding sequence is TGTGCCAGCAGCACCTACGGGGGGGGCACAGATACGCAGTATTTT. Protein: CASSTYGGGTDTQYF.

For the CDR3, the DNA is TGTGCCAGCAGCTTAACGGGACTCACAGATACGCAGTATTTT. Translated, it gives CASSLTGLTDTQYF. V usage is TRBV7-3 and J usage is TRBJ2-3; possible D gene TRBD2, 6 bases. Looked up from germline, CDR1 is SGHTA and CDR2 is FQGTGA. V was cut by 0 bases and J by 2 bases, with 6 bases left in between. The CDR3 loop spans 14 amino acids.

This clone was seen just once. The V call is TRBV5-1, the J call TRBJ2-3; 7 positions match TRBD1. The CDR3 covers 15 residues. Germline-derived CDR1 and CDR2 are SGHRS and YFSETQ. V trimming: 5 bases; J trimming: 0 bases; junction bases outside the gene matches: 6. The CDR3 nucleotides read TGCGCCAGCAGGCCGGGACAGCTTAGCACAGATACGCAGTATTTT. This codes for CASRPGQLSTDTQYF.

This chain joins TRBV7-9 and TRBJ1-2; D ambiguous. V gave up 4 bases and J gave up 3 bases, with 9 bases separating them. This CDR3 region has 13 residues. CDR1 is SEHNR, CDR2 FQNEAQ, per germline (reference sequence). The CDR3 region is CASSSRRDYGYTF. In nucleotides, the CDR3 is TGTGCCAGCAGCTCCCGACGGGACTATGGCTACACCTTC.

V is TRBV5-1 and J is TRBJ1-2; 8 bases are shared with TRBD1. Germline-derived CDR1 and CDR2 are SGHRS and YFSETQ. The CDR3 is 12 amino acids. After removal of 4 bases from V and 6 bases from J, the junction contained 2 bases not matched to a gene. The CDR3 sequence: CASSLQGDGYTF. The CDR3 coding sequence is TGCGCCAGCAGCCTACAGGGGGATGGCTACACCTTC.

J is TRBJ2-7 and V is TRBV6-1; 7 nucleotides align to TRBD2. The CDR3 is 13 amino acids. With V trimmed by 1 base and J by 6 bases, 3 bases remained unmatched. CDR1 is MNHNS, CDR2 SASEGT, per germline. CDR3 sequence reads: CASSEEGRGEQYF. The CDR3 DNA sequence: TGTGCCAGCAGTGAAGAAGGGAGGGGCGAGCAGTACTTC.